These T cell receptor beta chains were read from a single sample in a study of beta chain features in type 1 diabetes. The assay was immunoSEQ multiplex PCR, and TCRdb's table has in-frame clones only and misses some. The sample lists around 300,000 clones, about 8% occurring once. The sequenced material came from central memory CD4+ T cells from blood. The receptors stem from a woman younger than 35 in good health. The CDR3 runs from the conserved cysteine through the conserved F or W. The order of the fields is J gene, V gene, CDR3 protein.

>TRBJ1-5|TRBV19
CASSMLRDFNQPQHF
>TRBJ2-1|TRBV7-2
CASSPLVSYNEQFF
>TRBJ2-1|TRBV4-2
CASTRGGSYNEQFF
>TRBJ2-1|TRBV30
CASERERMEFF
>TRBJ1-1|TRBV6-5
CASSGLGTMNTEAFF
>TRBJ1-2|TRBV6-6
CASSYGRNYGYTF
>TRBJ2-3|TRBV5-4
CASSTDSSGGAWDTQYF
>TRBJ2-7|TRBV7-2
CASSPGLAGVYEQYF
>TRBJ2-1|TRBV29-1
CSAGTGEFF
>TRBJ2-7|TRBV6-5
CASGGASGRYEQYF
>TRBJ2-7|TRBV6-5
CASSYTGYEQYF
>TRBJ2-5|TRBV6-6
CASGPEGTQYF
>TRBJ1-1|TRBV4-1
CASSRDWEGVAEAFF
>TRBJ2-7|TRBV7-9
CASSLDYEQYF
>TRBJ2-1|TRBV2
CASSGDRGYNEQFF
>TRBJ2-3|TRBV9
CASSPRGASADTQYF
>TRBJ1-1|TRBV11-3
CASSRGNTEAFF